The source of this TCR beta chain is a study of blood T cell repertoires in COVID-19. The CDR3 is 12 amino acids. Between the trimmed V and J ends, which lost 4 bases and 4 bases, there was a span of 5 bases. CDR1 is LNHDA, CDR2 SQIVND, per germline (reference sequence). Generated by immunoSEQ multiplex PCR, the TCRdb table keeps only in-frame clones and is missing some. The data hold 210,000 or so clones, with over 75% observed a single time. The rearrangement joins TRBV19 to TRBJ2-1; D is unclear. This TCR came from a human donor in a cohort sampled during active COVID-19. The specimen sequenced was peripheral blood. This chain's CDR3 is CASSTQYNEQFF. The CDR3, as DNA: TGTGCCAGTAGTACCCAGTACAATGAGCAGTTCTTC.